This TCR beta chain was recorded in a study of blood T cells in healthy people across ages. Study-wide results and caveats: Age advanced and TCR beta diversity per million T cells fell, roughly linearly. Fewer expanded clones and more diversity marked long-lived versus aged donors.

Concerning this clonotype itself: Antigen unknown.

This CDR3 is 12 amino acids long. Germline V gene sequence: CDR1 KGHSH, CDR2 LQKENI. V lost 4 bases to trimming and J lost 6 bases, with 7 bases between them. A second about 7 to 12 cycle PCR used barcoded and J-beta primers. TCRdb fed the 5' RACE reads into MiXCR, producing one record per CDR3 protein. The profile shows fewer than 700,000 distinct CDR3 sequences, 40% to 45% of them singletons. The chain employs TRBV18 and TRBJ2-1, with D hard to call. The TCR originated in an elderly man in good health. The sequenced sample was blood. In DNA form, the CDR3 reads TGTGCCAGCTCACAGACCGGCAATGAGCAGTTCTTC. Amino acid sequence: CASSQTGNEQFF.